Detailed here is one T cell receptor (beta chain). What it binds is not known. Clones were read by immunoSEQ multiplex PCR, and TCRdb kept only the in-frame ones, dropping some. The sample lists 300,000 to 500,000 clones, around 85% occurring once. These data come from a study of Ad26.COV2.S vaccination and SARS-CoV-2 variants. At the level of the study: Into the muscle, Ad26.COV2.S was dosed once or twice, 56 days apart. Overall study results and limits: The study found similar non-spike TCR breadth in vaccine and placebo recipients.

CDR1 GTSNPN and CDR2 SVGIG come from the germline V gene (reference sequence). The V and J ends lost 7 bases and 8 bases, in that order; junction bases with no gene match: 6. This CDR3 comprises 12 residues. Treatment reported: 19 received Ad26.COV2.S at low or high dose, single or two shots; roughly five received placebo; per-sample allocation not given. Samples came from day 63 after the first vaccine or placebo injection. The rearrangement links TRBV30 to TRBJ1-2, with 11 bases identical to TRBD1. The TCR was taken from a person aged 18 to 59 who received the Ad26.COV2.S COVID-19 vaccine or a placebo. The sequencing used peripheral blood, collected in a trial of Ad26.COV2.S vaccine versus placebo. CDR3 in amino acids: CASGQGAKGYTF. CDR3 in DNA: TGTGCCTCAGGACAGGGGGCGAAAGGCTACACCTTC.